Below, 21 T cell receptor beta chains from the same sample are listed, as sequenced in a study of T cells after yellow fever vaccination (dated by TCRdb to about 2019). In the paper's terms, the treatment or condition label means: live attenuated yellow fever vaccine strain. Library construction relied on 5' RACE. Instrument used: Illumina HiSeq 2500. TCRdb cleaned the public reads at Q25 with fastp, built clones with MiXCR and kept in-frame beta chains. Every entry covers one CDR3 protein and lists the most common genes and DNA from its rows. Recorded for this sample are about 350,000 distinct CDR3 sequences; 9.5% to 13% of them occurred a single time. The ten most abundant clones make up around 20% of the sample. This specimen was PBMCs, taken on the day of the first yellow fever vaccination. The receptors originated from a man aged 18 to 30 who received the YFV17D yellow fever vaccine.

This clonotype was recorded many times. This chain connects TRBV7-2 to TRBJ2-7, with 8 bases fitting TRBD1. The CDR3 is 13 residues long. V was clipped by 3 bases and J by 3 bases; unmatched bases: 1. Looked up from germline, CDR1 is SGHTA and CDR2 is FQGNSA. The CDR3 bases are TGTGCCAGCAGCTTTGGACAGGGCTACGAGCAGTACTTC. Its protein is CASSFGQGYEQYF. The whole variable domain, filled in from reference TRBV7-2 and TRBJ2-7, reads GAGVSQSPSNKVTEKGKDVELRCDPISGHTALYWYRQSLGQGLEFLIYFQGNSAPDKSGLPSDRFSAERTGGSVSTLTIQRTQQEDSAVYLCASSFGQGYEQYFGPGTRLTVT.

This clonotype was seen only a few times. V and J are TRBV5-8 and TRBJ1-2, with 7 bases lining up with TRBD1. The CDR3 is made up of 13 amino acids. From germline, CDR1 is SGHTS and CDR2 YDEGEE. The trim removed 0 bases at V and 8 bases at J, leaving 4 bases unmatched. CDR3 region: CASSLDRGGGYTF. CDR3 nucleotide sequence: TGTGCCAGCAGCTTGGACAGGGGTGGCGGCTACACCTTC.

This clonotype was seen only a few times. The V call is TRBV4-2, the J call TRBJ2-7; 12 positions agree with TRBD1. Germline CDR1 and CDR2: LGHNA and YNFKEQ. After removal of 3 bases from V and 4 bases from J, the junction contained 10 bases not matched to a gene. The CDR3 is 17 residues long. In DNA form, the CDR3 reads TGTGCCAGCAGCCAGGAATCCCCGGGACAGGGGGCTTACGAGCAGTACTTC. As protein: CASSQESPGQGAYEQYF.

The J gene is TRBJ2-3, the V gene TRBV3-1; 7 bases align to TRBD2. The germline CDR1 and CDR2 sequences are LGHDT and YNNKEL (reference sequence). V trimming: 1 base; J trimming: 3 bases; junction bases outside the gene matches: 10. The CDR3 consists of 17 residues. This chain's CDR3 is CASSQVGSGGITDTQYF. The CDR3 bases are TGTGCCAGCAGCCAAGTAGGGTCCGGGGGGATAACAGATACGCAGTATTTT.

This clonotype occurred many times. This rearrangement joins TRBV5-4 to TRBJ2-3, with 8 nucleotides matching TRBD2. The ends lost 6 bases at V and 6 bases at J; junction bases unmatched: 6. The germline CDR1 and CDR2 sequences are SGHNT and YYREEE (reference sequence). There are 13 residues in the CDR3. CDR3 region: CASKNSGVDTQYF. The CDR3 coding sequence is TGTGCCAGCAAGAATAGCGGGGTGGATACGCAGTATTTT.

There are a few counts of this clonotype. The chain has TRBV20-1 and TRBJ2-1, with D tentatively TRBD1 or TRBD2 (6 bases each). Per germline, CDR1 DFQATT and CDR2 SNEGSKA (reference sequence). With 0 bases removed from V and 5 bases from J, the gap between germline ends came to 17 bases. This CDR3 region has 16 residues. The CDR3: CSARELVRGDDNEQFF. DNA for the CDR3: TGCAGTGCTAGAGAGCTAGTTAGGGGGGATGACAATGAGCAGTTCTTC.

The rearrangement joins TRBV6-2 or TRBV6-3 to TRBJ1-3; D gene unclear. V lost 4 bases and J 0 bases, leaving 7 bases between the germline ends. The length of the CDR3 is 14 residues. Germline CDR1 is MNHEY and CDR2 is SVGEGT. CDR3: CASSSFLSGNTIYF. Here the CDR3 DNA reads TGTGCCAGCAGTTCCTTTCTCTCTGGAAACACCATATATTTT.

V gene TRBV20-1 combines with J gene TRBJ1-5; a weak D match, TRBD1 (6 bases). The CDR3 runs 15 residues. Germline loops: CDR1 DFQATT, CDR2 SNEGSKA (reference sequence). The V end lost 6 bases, the J end lost 2 bases, and 17 bases lay between the germline ends. CDR3 nucleotides: TGCAGTGCCCCGAGAAGGGGGGGGCGCAATCAGCCCCAGCATTTT. It codes for CSAPRRGGRNQPQHF.

This clonotype has just a few counts. The J gene is TRBJ1-1, the V gene TRBV2; D is undetermined. This CDR3 is built from 15 residues. With 5 bases removed from V and 4 bases from J, the gap between germline ends came to 17 bases. Germline V gene lookup returns CDR1 SNHLY and CDR2 FYNNEI. Written as DNA, the CDR3 is TGTGCCAGCAGTACCTTAGAGCCCGGTCTCACTGAAGCTTTCTTT. This translates into CASSTLEPGLTEAFF.

At least ten counts were recorded for this clonotype. The chain recombines TRBV28 with TRBJ2-2, with D perhaps matching TRBD2 (6 bases). The germline CDR1 and CDR2 sequences are MDHEN and SYDVKM. Trimming pared 8 bases from V and 6 bases from J, leaving 16 bases between. There are 14 residues in the CDR3. The CDR3 bases are TGTGCCAGCCGGGGGTCAGTTAGCCCCGGGGAGCTGTTTTTT. Its protein product is CASRGSVSPGELFF.

Here the CDR3 reads CASSLGGVNQPQHF. The CDR3 DNA is TGTGCCAGCAGTTTAGGAGGGGTCAATCAGCCCCAGCATTTT. The genes are TRBV27 and TRBJ1-5, with D perhaps matching TRBD1 (5 bases). The CDR3 consists of 14 residues. From germline, CDR1 is MNHEY and CDR2 SMNVEV (reference sequence). The V end was cut by 2 bases, the J end by 3 bases, with 8 bases between.

The rearrangement joins TRBV12-3 or TRBV12-4 to TRBJ2-3, with a possible D match to TRBD1 (6 bases). The CDR3 totals 12 residues. Trimming removed 6 bases from V and 11 bases from J, with 15 bases in between. The CDR3 here is CASSSQGEKQYF. The CDR3 DNA sequence: TGTGCCAGCAGCTCACAGGGAGAGAAGCAGTATTTT.

The V gene is TRBV12-3 or TRBV12-4, the J gene TRBJ2-1, with D unclear. Trimming took 3 bases from V and 7 from J, leaving 7 bases between them. The CDR3 loop spans 12 amino acids. This CDR3 reads CASSFLRNEQFF. The DNA of the CDR3 is TGTGCCAGCAGTTTTTTGCGGAATGAGCAGTTCTTC.

The V call is TRBV20-1, the J call TRBJ1-6; D unresolved. Germline CDR1 DFQATT, CDR2 SNEGSKA (reference sequence). This CDR3 comprises 14 residues. V was shortened by 5 bases and J by 3 bases, with 11 bases between the two germline ends. CDR3 sequence (DNA): TGCAGTGCTTTTTCGGGCCTCTATAATTCACCCCTCCACTTT. This encodes CSAFSGLYNSPLHF.

In this sample, this clonotype turned up a few times. The chain recombines TRBV27 with TRBJ1-1, with D perhaps matching TRBD1 (5 bases). V lost 2 bases and J 0 bases, leaving 10 bases between the germline ends. This CDR3 comprises 15 residues. Germline V gene sequence: CDR1 MNHEY, CDR2 SMNVEV (reference sequence). CDR3 residues: CASSLGAGLNTEAFF. The CDR3 DNA follows: TGTGCCAGCAGTTTAGGGGCAGGGTTGAACACTGAAGCTTTCTTT.

The J gene is TRBJ1-1, the V gene TRBV7-6; 11 bases fit TRBD1. Germline V gene sequence: CDR1 SGHVS, CDR2 FNYEAQ. The CDR3 totals 19 residues. The junction had 9 bases not matched to a gene; V was cut back by 0 bases and J by 0 bases. The chain's CDR3 is CASSLARGQGAAMNTEAFF. The CDR3 nucleotides are TGTGCCAGCAGCTTAGCCCGTGGACAGGGGGCGGCGATGAACACTGAAGCTTTCTTT.

The rearrangement joins TRBV20-1 to TRBJ1-5, with TRBD1 as a possible D gene (5 bases). Looked up from germline, CDR1 is DFQATT and CDR2 is SNEGSKA (reference sequence). With 2 bases removed from V and 7 bases from J, the gap between germline ends came to 9 bases. This CDR3 comprises 12 residues. The CDR3 nucleotides are TGCAGTGCTAGAAGGGGTGGGCAGCCCCAGCATTTT. Encoded protein: CSARRGGQPQHF.

The rearrangement uses TRBV28 and TRBJ1-6, with TRBD1 as a possible D gene (6 bases). CDR3 size: 13 residues. Germline V lookup: CDR1 MDHEN, CDR2 SYDVKM. V lost 6 bases, J lost 14 bases, and 17 bases lay in between. The CDR3 loop reads CASRGTPGGTLHF. The CDR3 DNA follows: TGTGCCAGCAGGGGGACTCCCGGGGGCACCCTCCACTTT.

As DNA, the CDR3 is TGTGCCAGCAGCTTGTTGGACGTCTACTCTACGTCCGGGGAGCTGTTTTTT. Translating gives CASSLLDVYSTSGELFF. This sequence joins TRBV11-2 and TRBJ2-2; unclear D gene. CDR1 is SGHAT, CDR2 FQNNGV, per germline. CDR3 length: 17 amino acids. V was shortened by 3 bases and J by 6 bases, with 20 bases between the two germline ends.

In its sample, this clonotype was seen a few times. The V and J genes are TRBV7-2 and TRBJ2-5, with 8 nucleotides matching TRBD1. This CDR3 is 16 amino acids long. Germline values: CDR1 SGHTA, CDR2 FQGNSA. Trimming cost V 4 bases and J 2 bases; bases outside gene matches: 9. In nucleotides, the CDR3 is TGTGCCAGCAGCTATAGACAGGGGATCTTTCAAGAGACCCAGTACTTC. Amino acid sequence: CASSYRQGIFQETQYF.

The table lists this clonotype with a few counts. The chain is built from TRBV4-1 and TRBJ2-1; D unresolved. The germline V and J ends were trimmed by 0 bases and 0 bases, with 9 bases remaining between them. Looked up from germline, CDR1 is MGHRA and CDR2 is YSYEKL. The CDR3 loop spans 16 amino acids. CDR3: CASSQDPTYSYNEQFF. The CDR3 region has the DNA TGCGCCAGCAGCCAAGACCCTACATACTCCTACAATGAGCAGTTCTTC.